This TCR beta chain is drawn from a study of chemoradiotherapy in HPV16-positive cancers. Per germline, CDR1 MGHDK and CDR2 SYGVNS. Trimming pared 3 bases from V and 8 bases from J, leaving 13 bases between. There are 13 residues in the CDR3. To note about this clone: Its antigen is currently unknown.

Samples were taken several times over chemoradiotherapy. The study's findings and limits: Non-HPV-specific T cells did not expand in tumors during treatment, whereas candidate HPV-specific clones and E7-related motifs did. For HPV16-positive patients, expanding HPV-responsive T cells associated with longer recurrence-free survival.

Assay: immunoSEQ multiplex PCR; the TCRdb copy retains only in-frame clones and omits some. Altogether over 10,000 clones are present, around 82% being singletons, with the ten largest covering 2.2%. This specimen was taken from a patient who underwent chemoradiotherapy. V usage is TRBV25-1 and J usage is TRBJ1-1; D not certain. This clonotype was sampled from a human donor with HPV-associated anogenital cancer. Here the CDR3 reads CASSDRQPSEAFF. CDR3 sequence (DNA): TGTGCCAGCAGTGATCGTCAGCCTTCCGAAGCTTTCTTT.